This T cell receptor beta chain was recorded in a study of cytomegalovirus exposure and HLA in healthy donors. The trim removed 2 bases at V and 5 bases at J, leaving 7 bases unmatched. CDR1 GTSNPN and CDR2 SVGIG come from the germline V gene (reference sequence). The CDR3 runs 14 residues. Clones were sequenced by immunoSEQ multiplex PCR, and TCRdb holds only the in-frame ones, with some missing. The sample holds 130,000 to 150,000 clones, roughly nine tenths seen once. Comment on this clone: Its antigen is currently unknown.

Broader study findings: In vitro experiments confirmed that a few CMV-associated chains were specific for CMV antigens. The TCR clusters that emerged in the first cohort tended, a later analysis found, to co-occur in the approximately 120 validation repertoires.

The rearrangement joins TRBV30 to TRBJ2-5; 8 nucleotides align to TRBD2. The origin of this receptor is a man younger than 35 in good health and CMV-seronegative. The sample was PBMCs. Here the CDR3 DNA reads TGTGCCTGGAGTATTCAAGCGGGAGTGGAGACCCAGTACTTC. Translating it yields CAWSIQAGVETQYF.